This T cell receptor beta chain came from a study of CD8 T cells in ankylosing spondylitis. Using its own MiXCR run on the 5' RACE reads, TCRdb lists one record per CDR3 protein. The sample lists roughly 220,000 distinct CDR3 sequences; 10% to 13% were seen once. Germline trimming cut 5 bases from V and 8 bases from J; bases unmatched to any gene: 10. Per germline, CDR1 SGHKS and CDR2 YYEKEE (reference sequence). The CDR3 sequence is 15 residues long. The source material was blood, either unsorted or a sorted T cell fraction (not recorded which). The origin of this receptor is a male donor with ankylosing spondylitis or in good health (not recorded which). The rearrangement links TRBV5-5 to TRBJ2-2; 9 bases are a match to TRBD1. CDR3 residues: CASSSTDRGVGELFF. In nucleotides, the CDR3 is TGTGCCAGCAGTTCCACCGACAGGGGGGTAGGGGAGCTGTTTTTT. The whole variable domain, filled in from reference TRBV5-5 and TRBJ2-2, reads DAGVTQSPTHLIKTRGQQVTLRCSPISGHKSVSWYQQVLGQGPQFIFQYYEKEERGRGNFPDRFSARQFPNYSSELNVNALLLGDSALYLCASSSTDRGVGELFFGEGSRLTVL.